Shown below are 25 T cell receptor beta chains from a single sample sequenced in a study of blood T cell repertoires in COVID-19 (dated by TCRdb to about 2020). Libraries came from the immunoSEQ multiplex PCR assay. TCRdb carries this immuneACCESS record with in-frame sequences only. Its versions omit some clonotypes, under half of them owing to an unresolved V gene in the studies checked, with the rest unexplained. The sample table shows roughly 180,000 clones, and about 80% are seen once. The top ten clones comprise approximately 7.3% of the sample. The sample was peripheral blood. The receptors come from a human donor in a cohort sampled during active COVID-19.

The chain couples TRBV5-1 to TRBJ2-1, with 7 bases identical to TRBD1. Germline CDR1 SGHRS, CDR2 YFSETQ. The CDR3 sequence is 14 residues long. Trimming cost V 0 bases and J 7 bases; bases outside gene matches: 4. The CDR3 protein is CASSLEQGSNEQFF. The CDR3 DNA reads TGCGCCAGCAGCTTGGAACAGGGGAGTAATGAGCAGTTCTTC.

A few counts support this clone. This chain links TRBV11-1 with TRBJ1-2; D may be TRBD1 (6 bases). CDR1 is SGHAT and CDR2 is FQDESV in the germline V gene (reference sequence). V gave up 6 bases and J gave up 2 bases, with 13 bases separating them. This CDR3 is built from 14 residues. CDR3 residues: CASRHSGQNYGYTF. The DNA of the CDR3 is TGTGCCAGCAGACATTCAGGACAGAACTATGGCTACACCTTC. The full variable domain, its missing parts supplied by reference TRBV11-1 and TRBJ1-2, is EAEVAQSPRYKITEKSQAVAFWCDPISGHATLYWYRQILGQGPELLVQFQDESVVDDSQLPKDRFSAERLKGVDSTLKIQPAELGDSAMYLCASRHSGQNYGYTFGSGTRLTVV.

V is TRBV5-6 and J is TRBJ1-2; 8 bases match TRBD1. CDR3 length: 15 residues. J gave up 7 bases and V 0 bases, and 8 bases lay outside the gene matches. CDR1 is SGHDT and CDR2 is YYEEEE in the germline V gene. Here the CDR3 DNA reads TGTGCCAGCAGCTTGGCTGCAGGGGGCTCAGGTGGCTACACCTTC. Protein sequence: CASSLAAGGSGGYTF.

The chain employs TRBV19 and TRBJ1-2; D ambiguous. Trimming stripped 5 bases from V and 0 bases from J, with 10 bases between. The CDR3 spans 14 residues. Germline V gene lookup returns CDR1 LNHDA and CDR2 SQIVND (reference sequence). The CDR3 sequence is CASSAYSTNYGYTF. CDR3 in DNA: TGTGCCAGTAGTGCGTACTCCACTAACTATGGCTACACCTTC.

The CDR3 region has the DNA TGTGCCAGCAGCTGGACAGACGGGGAGCTGTTTTTT. This encodes CASSWTDGELFF. The J gene is TRBJ2-2, the V gene TRBV7-3; weak D call: TRBD1 (6 bases). This CDR3 has 12 amino acids. The germline V and J ends were trimmed by 4 bases and 7 bases, with 7 bases remaining between them. Germline CDR1 SGHTA, CDR2 FQGTGA. Combining the CDR3 with reference TRBV7-3 and TRBJ2-2 gives the whole variable domain GAGVSQTPSNKVTEKGKYVELRCDPISGHTALYWYRQSLGQGPEFLIYFQGTGAADDSGLPNDRFFAVRPEGSVSTLKIQRTERGDSAVYLCASSWTDGELFFGEGSRLTVL.

The chain couples TRBV11-2 to TRBJ1-2; D may be TRBD1 (5 bases). CDR1 and CDR2 (germline): SGHAT, FQNNGV. This CDR3 is 14 amino acids long. Trimming took off 5 bases at V and 5 bases at J, with 15 bases between the two ends. The CDR3 here is CASSANHQGYGYTF. The CDR3 DNA reads TGTGCCAGCAGCGCGAACCATCAGGGATATGGCTACACCTTC. The entire variable domain, with the rest obtained from reference TRBV11-2 and TRBJ1-2, is as follows: EAGVAQSPRYKIIEKRQSVAFWCNPISGHATLYWYQQILGQGPKLLIQFQNNGVVDDSQLPKDRFSAERLKGVDSTLKIQPAKLEDSAVYLCASSANHQGYGYTFGSGTRLTVV.

The chain links TRBV28 to TRBJ1-2; TRBD1 might be the D (5 bases). Trimming left V 6 bases short and J 8 bases short, with 25 bases between. The CDR3 spans 16 residues. Germline V gene data show CDR1 as MDHEN and CDR2 as SYDVKM. This CDR3 is CASSIQEGQGIDGYTF. DNA for the CDR3: TGTGCCAGCAGCATACAAGAAGGTCAGGGAATTGACGGCTACACCTTC.

V usage is TRBV30 and J usage is TRBJ2-1; TRBD2 aligns across 8 bases. V shed 3 bases and J 4 bases; nucleotides not matched to a gene: 11. The length of the CDR3 is 16 residues. In germline, CDR1 is GTSNPN, CDR2 SVGIG (reference sequence). CDR3 amino acids: CAWRGLGRGEYNEQFF. DNA of the CDR3: TGTGCCTGGAGAGGTCTTGGGCGGGGGGAGTACAATGAGCAGTTCTTC.

In its sample, this clone was seen once. This chain connects TRBV19 to TRBJ1-3; D gene ambiguous. In germline, CDR1 is LNHDA, CDR2 SQIVND (reference sequence). The CDR3 length is 13 residues. Trimming left V 2 bases short and J 4 bases short, with 6 bases between. CDR3 amino acids: CASSISAGNTIYF. The DNA for the CDR3 is TGTGCCAGTAGTATAAGCGCAGGAAACACCATATATTTT.

The CDR3 region is CASSRRGGVTGELFF. The CDR3 DNA reads as TGTGCCAGCAGCCGGCGGGGGGGCGTGACCGGGGAGCTGTTTTTT. The chain joins TRBV3-1 (or the pseudogene TRBV3-2) to TRBJ2-2, with 9 bases fitting TRBD2. This CDR3 comprises 15 residues. With V trimmed by 4 bases and J by 5 bases, 5 bases remained unmatched. Germline V gene sequence: CDR1 LGHDT, CDR2 YNNKEL (reference sequence).

The chain carries TRBV6-2 or TRBV6-3 and TRBJ2-6; TRBD2 agrees at 7 bases. The CDR3 runs 20 residues. CDR1 is MNHEY and CDR2 is SVGEGT in the germline V gene. V was pared by 0 bases and J by 0 bases, with 11 bases of the junction left unmatched. CDR3 residues: CASSYSPGLEVDSGANVLTF. The CDR3 DNA sequence: TGTGCCAGCAGTTACTCTCCCGGACTAGAGGTAGACTCTGGGGCCAACGTCCTGACTTTC.

This clone was counted once. The chain carries TRBV6-5 and TRBJ2-5, with TRBD1 identical over 8 bases. The germline CDR1 and CDR2 sequences are MNHEY and SVGAGI. CDR3 size: 15 residues. V shed 7 bases, J shed 5 bases, and the junction held 12 bases outside the gene matches. Written as DNA, the CDR3 is TGTGCCAGCACCCGCTTCCAGGACAGGGTGGAGACCCAGTACTTC. Residues: CASTRFQDRVETQYF.

V is TRBV18 and J is TRBJ2-1; D perhaps matches TRBD1 (5 bases). CDR3 length equals 13 residues. CDR1 KGHSH and CDR2 LQKENI come from the germline V gene. Deletions cut 3 bases from V and 5 bases from J, with 8 bases between. CDR3 DNA sequence: TGTGCCAGCTCACCGAGCAGGGACAATGAGCAGTTCTTC. Amino acids: CASSPSRDNEQFF.

This chain connects TRBV12-3 or TRBV12-4 to TRBJ1-1; D may be TRBD1 (5 bases). The V and J ends lost 6 bases and 1 base respectively, with 9 bases between them. The CDR3 runs to 13 residues. The CDR3 spells CASRITGNTEAFF. CDR3 coding DNA: TGTGCCAGCAGGATTACAGGGAACACTGAAGCTTTCTTT.

The V call is TRBV7-2, the J call TRBJ1-5; the D gene is possibly TRBD1 (5 bases). Germline-derived CDR1 and CDR2 are SGHTA and FQGNSA. The CDR3 is 13 residues long. Trimming took off 5 bases at V and 2 bases at J, with 7 bases between the two ends. The CDR3, as DNA: TGTGCCAGCAGCCAGGGTGGCAATCAGCCCCAGCATTTT. This gives the protein CASSQGGNQPQHF. Complete variable domain (other parts from reference TRBV7-2 and TRBJ1-5): GAGVSQSPSNKVTEKGKDVELRCDPISGHTALYWYRQSLGQGLEFLIYFQGNSAPDKSGLPSDRFSAERTGGSVSTLTIQRTQQEDSAVYLCASSQGGNQPQHFGDGTRLSIL.

This chain uses TRBV7-2 with TRBJ1-6, with a tentative D call TRBD1 (5 bases). This CDR3 spans 15 amino acids. Trimming stripped 1 base from V and 9 bases from J, with 13 bases between. Germline V gene data show CDR1 as SGHTA and CDR2 as FQGNSA. CDR3 loop: CASSLVIARGSPLHF. CDR3 nucleotides: TGTGCCAGCAGCTTAGTGATAGCTAGGGGTTCACCCCTCCACTTT.

The chain is built from TRBV6-5 and TRBJ2-7; a weak D match, TRBD1 (5 bases). The germline V and J ends were trimmed by 0 bases and 2 bases, with 11 bases remaining between them. Germline V gene sequence: CDR1 MNHEY, CDR2 SVGAGI. The CDR3 covers 15 residues. The CDR3 sequence: CASSYSPDITYEQYF. The DNA of the CDR3 is TGTGCCAGCAGTTACTCACCGGACATAACCTACGAGCAGTACTTC.

This chain uses TRBV15 with TRBJ2-7; 10 bases line up with TRBD1. The CDR3 contains 16 residues. The J segment lost 0 bases and the V segment lost 1 base, leaving 3 bases of the junction unmatched. Germline V CDR1 and CDR2: LNHNV, YYDKDF (reference sequence). Written as DNA, the CDR3 is TGTGCCACCAGCAGAGGGGGACAGGGGAGCTCCTACGAGCAGTACTTC. Its translation is CATSRGGQGSSYEQYF.

The chain couples TRBV29-1 to TRBJ2-7; 8 positions match TRBD1. Germline CDR1 reads SQVTM; CDR2 reads ANQGSEA. J lost 4 bases, V lost 1 base, and 9 bases had no gene match. The CDR3 is 15 amino acids. The CDR3 region is CSVEGGTGMPYEQYF. In DNA form, the CDR3 reads TGCAGCGTTGAAGGGGGGACAGGTATGCCTTACGAGCAGTACTTC.

This clone was counted between two and nine times. CDR3 residues: CASSFRAGDEYNEQFF. The CDR3 nucleotides read TGTGCCAGCAGCTTCCGAGCGGGGGATGAATACAATGAGCAGTTCTTC. J is TRBJ2-1 and V is TRBV7-3; 8 bases fit TRBD2. The germline CDR1 and CDR2 sequences are SGHTA and FQGTGA. The CDR3 length is 16 residues. V lost 3 bases and J lost 4; bases outside the gene matches: 8.

The rearrangement uses TRBV5-4 and TRBJ1-2, with D perhaps TRBD1 (5 bases). The CDR3 loop spans 15 amino acids. V lost 4 bases, J lost 6 bases, and 19 bases lay in between. CDR1 SGHNT and CDR2 YYREEE come from the germline V gene (reference sequence). Here the CDR3 reads CASSPGGGALNGYTF. CDR3 DNA: TGTGCCAGCAGCCCCGGGGGAGGGGCGCTTAATGGCTACACCTTC.

This clone was detected once. V and J are TRBV5-6 and TRBJ1-1; 7 bases map to TRBD1. Germline CDR1 is SGHDT and CDR2 is YYEEEE. Trimming removed 0 bases from V and 4 bases from J; junction bases left unmatched: 3. The CDR3 has 14 amino acids. CDR3 sequence: CASSLVQGFTEAFF. CDR3 DNA sequence: TGTGCCAGCAGCTTGGTACAGGGGTTCACTGAAGCTTTCTTT.

J is TRBJ1-2 and V is TRBV27, with D possibly TRBD1 on 6 matching bases. Trimming pared 6 bases from V and 4 bases from J, leaving 15 bases between. Germline V gene data show CDR1 as MNHEY and CDR2 as SMNVEV (reference sequence). This CDR3 has 14 residues. The CDR3 DNA reads TGTGCCAGCAGACCCACCGGGACAATCTATGGCTACACCTTC. Translated, it gives CASRPTGTIYGYTF.

This clone was detected a few times. CDR3 loop: CASRRTGAYEQYF. In nucleotides, the CDR3 is TGTGCCAGCAGAAGGACAGGGGCCTACGAGCAGTACTTC. The chain has TRBV27 and TRBJ2-7; 9 nucleotides align to TRBD1. The CDR3 covers 13 residues. The ends lost 6 bases at V and 2 bases at J; junction bases unmatched: 2. Germline V lookup: CDR1 MNHEY, CDR2 SMNVEV (reference sequence).

This clone was seen just once. The rearrangement uses TRBV10-3 and TRBJ2-1; 14 bases are shared with TRBD2. Germline loops: CDR1 ENHRY, CDR2 SYGVKD. This CDR3 region has 15 residues. V gave up 8 bases and J gave up 5 bases; unmatched junction bases: 5. The CDR3 coding sequence is TGTGCCATCGCGGGACTAGCGGGGGAGAACAATGAGCAGTTCTTC. This sequence encodes CAIAGLAGENNEQFF.